These 6 T cell receptor beta chains came from one sample sequenced in a study of control samples from healthy donors and cancer patients. The method was immunoSEQ multiplex PCR; TCRdb's version includes in-frame clones alone and lacks a portion of them. The table has about 44,000 clones, 80% to 90% seen once. Sequenced: PBMCs. Receptors originate from an older woman with lung cancer.

Concerning this clone: Within the sample, other DNA sequences also encode this same CDR3. V is TRBV30 and J is TRBJ1-1, with 7 bases matching TRBD1. After removal of 6 bases from V and 1 base from J, the junction contained 2 bases not matched to a gene. This CDR3 contains 12 residues. CDR1 is GTSNPN, CDR2 SVGIG, per germline (reference sequence). DNA of the CDR3: TGTGCCTGTGACAGGGAGAACACTGAAGCTTTCTTT. It translates to CACDRENTEAFF. Based on the CDR3 plus reference TRBV30 and TRBJ1-1, the full variable domain is SQTIHQWPATLVQPVGSPLSLECTVEGTSNPNLYWYRQAAGRGLQLLFYSVGIGQISSEVPQNLSASRPQDRQFILSSKKLLLSDSGFYLCACDRENTEAFFGQGTRLTVV.

This sequence joins TRBV5-1 and TRBJ1-1; D gene ambiguous. Germline-derived CDR1 and CDR2 are SGHRS and YFSETQ. Trimming cost V 0 bases and J 3 bases, with 9 bases left between them. CDR3 length: 14 amino acids. The CDR3 here is CASSLGVLDTEAFF. The CDR3 coding sequence is TGCGCCAGCAGCTTGGGGGTGTTGGACACTGAAGCTTTCTTT.

The chain uses TRBV7-2 and TRBJ2-3; no firm D call. Germline V gene data show CDR1 as SGHTA and CDR2 as FQGNSA. The CDR3 is 12 residues long. V was shortened by 3 bases and J by 4 bases, with 5 bases between the two germline ends. The CDR3 DNA sequence: TGTGCCAGCAGCTTCCGAGCAGATACGCAGTATTTT. Translated: CASSFRADTQYF.

The chain links TRBV18 to TRBJ2-7, with D perhaps TRBD2 (6 bases). Per the germline V gene, CDR1 is KGHSH and CDR2 is LQKENI. V was cut by 3 bases and J by 2 bases, with 14 bases left in between. The CDR3 runs 15 residues. CDR3: CASSPPSAATYEQYF. CDR3 bases: TGTGCCAGCTCACCCCCTAGCGCGGCTACCTACGAGCAGTACTTC.

The chain uses TRBV24-1 and TRBJ1-1, with D uncertain. Deletions cut 3 bases from V and 8 bases from J, with 15 bases between. CDR3 length equals 14 residues. Germline CDR1 KGHDR, CDR2 SFDVKD. The CDR3 reads CATSDPPPAREAFF. The DNA of the CDR3 is TGTGCCACCAGTGATCCCCCCCCCGCGCGGGAAGCTTTCTTT.

The chain carries TRBV30 and TRBJ2-5; 7 nucleotides align to TRBD2. The CDR3 covers 13 residues. V trimming: 4 bases; J trimming: 1 base; junction bases outside the gene matches: 3. CDR1 and CDR2 (germline): GTSNPN, SVGIG (reference sequence). The CDR3 region is CAWNLAVQETQYF. The CDR3 DNA sequence: TGTGCCTGGAACCTAGCGGTCCAAGAGACCCAGTACTTC.